This note documents a single TCR beta chain sequence. Antigen unknown. Described time point: patch test 1, 2 weeks after DPC sensitization. Described treatment: therapeutic diphenylcyclopropenone sensitization with weekly scalp DPC. The drawing of blood occurred before each patch test was applied. Each CDR3 protein is one row after TCRdb ran MiXCR on the RACE reads. This repertoire shows under 130,000 distinct CDR3 sequences, roughly 9.6% found once; its top ten account for approximately 4%. This specimen belongs to a study of human T cells and chemical hapten exposure. Study background: Patch tests applied 0.01% DPC to the upper back, read at 6 days. Patients having alopecia areata, totalis or universalis were mostly female. Broader study findings: After DPC sensitization, TCRs above 1 in 1000 frequency showed no change.

This sequence was found in a woman aged 40 to 55 with alopecia areata. Some clones in this sample may be carry-over from other donors' samples. The sequencing here drew on whole blood, taken in connection with sensitization to the hapten diphenylcyclopropenone (DPC).

The CDR3: CATSSRDRTYEQYF. The CDR3 DNA sequence: TGTGCCACCAGCTCCCGGGACAGGACCTACGAGCAGTACTTC. The chain links TRBV15 to TRBJ2-7, with 8 positions matching TRBD1. V dropped 5 bases and J dropped 2; count of bases not matched to a gene: 5. The CDR3 totals 14 residues. Germline CDR1 is LNHNV and CDR2 is YYDKDF (reference sequence). Together with reference TRBV15 and TRBJ2-7, the CDR3 gives the full variable domain: DAMVIQNPRYQVTQFGKPVTLSCSQTLNHNVMYWYQQKSSQAPKLLFHYYDKDFNNEADTPDNFQSRRPNTSFCFLDIRSPGLGDTAMYLCATSSRDRTYEQYFGPGTRLTVT.